This TCR beta chain was obtained from a study of blood T cell repertoires in COVID-19. Overall study context: The United States, Italy and Spain were the sources of the acute and convalescent COVID-19 samples.

As processed by the authors: Reference gene primer amplification in the assay estimated nucleated cell counts. Measured with immunoSEQ multiplex PCR; TCRdb has only the in-frame clones, and not every one. V, J and clone size reflect that table, while D and trimming were determined from the DNA. Among some 100,000 clones, approximately 86% were seen once, and the ten largest hold about a tenth. This receptor was obtained from a man in his fifties or sixties with acute or convalescent COVID-19. Specimen: peripheral blood.

The CDR3 loop is CASSLAGQGYEQYF. CDR3 nucleotide sequence: TGTGCCAGCAGCTTAGCGGGACAGGGGTACGAGCAGTACTTC. This chain links TRBV13 with TRBJ2-7; TRBD1 aligns across 10 bases. The germline V gene encodes CDR1 PRHDT and CDR2 FYEKMQ (reference sequence). J was trimmed by 4 bases and V by 1 base; bases with no gene match: 1. There are 14 residues in the CDR3. The full variable domain, rest sourced from reference TRBV13 and TRBJ2-7, is AAGVIQSPRHLIKEKRETATLKCYPIPRHDTVYWYQQGPGQDPQFLISFYEKMQSDKGSIPDRFSAQQFSDYHSELNMSSLELGDSALYFCASSLAGQGYEQYFGPGTRLTVT.